This T cell receptor beta chain was observed in a study of blood T cells in healthy people across ages. V shed 8 bases and J shed 0 bases, with 18 bases lying between them. CDR3 length: 16 residues. CDR1 is SGHTA, CDR2 FQGNSA, per germline. This clonotype was recorded once. A second about 7 to 11 cycle PCR used barcoded and J-beta primers. TCRdb analysed the 5' RACE reads with MiXCR anew, one entry per CDR3 protein. The sample has about 1,500,000 distinct CDR3 sequences, 40% to 50% seen once. The receptor comes from a woman younger than 30 in good health. V gene TRBV7-2 combines with J gene TRBJ2-3, with a tentative D call TRBD2 (6 bases). What was sequenced was blood. The CDR3 region is CASPPERASSTDTQYF. The CDR3 nucleotides are TGTGCCAGCCCTCCCGAGCGGGCCTCTAGCACAGATACGCAGTATTTT.